The 14 T cell receptor beta chains below were found in one sample sequenced in a study of blood T cell repertoires in COVID-19. The assay was immunoSEQ multiplex PCR, and TCRdb's table has in-frame clones only and misses some. The sample has approximately 190,000 clones, approximately 80% seen once. Input material: peripheral blood. Receptors were obtained from a man aged 55 to 70 with acute or convalescent COVID-19.

V and J are TRBV15 and TRBJ1-1, with a tentative D call TRBD1 (6 bases). Between the trimmed V and J ends, which lost 0 bases and 11 bases, there was a span of 19 bases. This CDR3 region has 15 residues. The germline gives CDR1 LNHNV, CDR2 YYDKDF (reference sequence). CDR3 bases: TGTGCCACCAGCAGAGATACATCGGGCGCAGGGGACGCTTTCTTT. Residues: CATSRDTSGAGDAFF.

The genes are TRBV2 and TRBJ1-2; D gene uncertain. Germline lookup yields CDR1 SNHLY and CDR2 FYNNEI. Trimming left V 4 bases short and J 8 bases short, with 8 bases between. The CDR3 length is 11 residues. CDR3 residues: CASSVLYGYTF. CDR3 nucleotide sequence: TGTGCCAGCAGTGTCCTCTACGGCTACACCTTC.

The gene calls are TRBV7-2 and TRBJ1-1; D not certain. The CDR3 is 12 amino acids. Germline assignment: CDR1 SGHTA and CDR2 FQGNSA. The V gene lost 2 bases and the J gene lost 2 bases, with 3 bases spanning the gap. The CDR3 protein is CASSLSNTEAFF. The CDR3 DNA sequence: TGTGCCAGCAGCTTAAGCAACACTGAAGCTTTCTTT.

The genes are TRBV5-5 and TRBJ1-2, with D unresolved. Germline CDR1 is SGHKS and CDR2 is YYEKEE (reference sequence). This CDR3 is 16 amino acids long. Trimming took 3 bases from V and 0 from J, leaving 15 bases between them. As DNA, the CDR3 is TGTGCCAGCAGCTGGAGTGCGGCCACCGCTAACTATGGCTACACCTTC. The encoded protein is CASSWSAATANYGYTF.

This clone was detected ten times or more. The junction departs from germline at one end; a sequencing error may be responsible. The chain links TRBV7-9 to TRBJ1-1; a weak D match, TRBD1 (5 bases). The CDR3 consists of 12 residues. CDR1 and CDR2 (germline): SEHNR, FQNEAQ (reference sequence). The CDR3 DNA reads TGTGCCGGCAGGGAGGGAAACACTGAAGCTTTCTTT. Translation gives CAGREGNTEAFF.

V is TRBV30 and J is TRBJ1-6; no reliable D call. V shed 2 bases and J shed 0 bases, with 5 bases lying between them. Germline V gene sequence: CDR1 GTSNPN, CDR2 SVGIG (reference sequence). CDR3 length: 14 residues. The CDR3 sequence is CAWSPSSYNSPLHF. The DNA for the CDR3 is TGTGCCTGGAGTCCGAGCTCCTATAATTCACCCCTCCACTTT.

V and J are TRBV30 and TRBJ1-6; 9 positions agree with TRBD1. Per germline, CDR1 GTSNPN and CDR2 SVGIG (reference sequence). The CDR3 is made up of 18 amino acids. Unmatched junction bases numbered 11, after V lost 2 bases and J lost 3 bases. The CDR3 here is CAWSNTGTGPDYNSPLHF. CDR3 nucleotides: TGTGCCTGGAGTAATACGGGGACAGGGCCAGACTATAATTCACCCCTCCACTTT.

This chain connects TRBV7-3 to TRBJ2-1; the match to TRBD2 covers 8 bases. Germline assignment: CDR1 SGHTA and CDR2 FQGTGA. The CDR3 covers 14 residues. V lost 6 bases and J lost 2; bases outside the gene matches: 3. CDR3 residues: CASRAGGTYNEQFF. CDR3 in DNA: TGTGCCAGCAGGGCGGGGGGCACCTACAATGAGCAGTTCTTC.

The chain uses TRBV4-1 and TRBJ2-7; 8 bases align to TRBD2. CDR1 and CDR2 from the germline V gene are MGHRA and YSYEKL. V lost 0 bases, J lost 2 bases, and 15 bases stayed unmatched. CDR3 length: 19 residues. CDR3 sequence: CASSQDKVELAGRTYEQYF. The CDR3, as DNA: TGCGCCAGCAGCCAAGATAAGGTGGAGCTAGCGGGTAGAACCTACGAGCAGTACTTC.

The rearrangement joins TRBV28 to TRBJ1-2; D may be TRBD1 (5 bases). Trimming stripped 5 bases from V and 5 bases from J, with 21 bases between. This CDR3 is built from 16 residues. Germline V gene data show CDR1 as MDHEN and CDR2 as SYDVKM. CDR3 protein: CASSPRGRPARYGYTF. DNA for the CDR3: TGTGCCAGCAGTCCTAGGGGCAGGCCTGCTCGTTATGGCTACACCTTC.

The V and J genes are TRBV18 and TRBJ1-3; 7 bases are shared with TRBD1. Per germline, CDR1 KGHSH and CDR2 LQKENI. V was clipped by 3 bases and J by 0 bases; unmatched bases: 2. The CDR3 loop spans 15 amino acids. CDR3 nucleotide sequence: TGTGCCAGCTCACCGGGACAGAACTCTGGAAACACCATATATTTT. Its translation: CASSPGQNSGNTIYF.

The rearrangement uses TRBV12-5 and TRBJ2-7, with 9 bases that match TRBD1. The germline V gene has CDR1 LGHNT and CDR2 FRNRAP. The CDR3 length is 15 residues. V shed 2 bases, J shed 6 bases, and the junction held 8 bases outside the gene matches. The CDR3 DNA reads as TGTGCTAGTGGTTTGTGGACAGGGGCGGTAGTCGAGCAGTACTTC. Its protein is CASGLWTGAVVEQYF.

The chain uses TRBV5-6 and TRBJ2-3; D unclear. The CDR3 covers 18 residues. Per germline, CDR1 SGHDT and CDR2 YYEEEE. Deletions cut 0 bases from V and 1 base from J, with 18 bases between. CDR3 residues: CASSLDFRSRQRTDTQYF. The CDR3 DNA reads as TGTGCCAGCAGCTTGGATTTTCGCTCCAGGCAACGCACAGATACGCAGTATTTT.

The CDR3 nucleotides are TGTGCCTGCTCCTCGGGGTCCTATGGCTACACCTTC. Translating it yields CACSSGSYGYTF. The rearrangement links TRBV5-4 to TRBJ1-2; D gene ambiguous. Trimming stripped 10 bases from V and 4 bases from J, with 14 bases between. Germline values: CDR1 SGHNT, CDR2 YYREEE (reference sequence). The CDR3 contains 12 residues.